Listed below are T cell receptor beta chains from one sample, sequenced in a study of T cells in localized non-small cell lung cancer. The repertoire was sequenced with immunoSEQ multiplex PCR; TCRdb's copy has only in-frame clones and lacks some. The sample shows around 25,000 clones, 75% to 90% of them seen only once. This sample comprised peripheral blood, obtained before any cancer treatment. The receptors stem from a woman aged 40-69 years with stage I lung adenocarcinoma. The CDR3 runs from the conserved cysteine through the conserved F or W. The order of the fields is CDR3 length, clone size, J gene, V gene, D gene, CDR3 DNA, CDR3 protein. The D gene is left open where the match is weak. Only part of the rows carry a size: once, few, many, or a class if the clone is expanded.

>13|few|TRBJ1-2|TRBV6-5|-
TGTGCCAGCAGTTACGAGGGCAGCTATGGCTACACCTTC
CASSYEGSYGYTF
>14|-|TRBJ1-2|TRBV29-1|-
TGCAGCGTTCGGGGGGGGAATTTTAACTATGGCTACACCTTC
CSVRGGNFNYGYTF
>13|-|TRBJ2-7|TRBV7-9|-
TGTGCCACAGGACGTTCCGGGTACTACGAGCAGTACTTC
CATGRSGYYEQYF
>14|-|TRBJ2-2|TRBV7-2|TRBD1
TGTGCCAGCAGCCTAGAGGGACAGACCGGGGAGCTGTTTTTT
CASSLEGQTGELFF
>18|-|TRBJ2-3|TRBV4-1|TRBD2
TGCGCCAGCAGCCAAAAAACGGGACTTAGCGGGGGGGCAGATACGCAGTATTTT
CASSQKTGLSGGADTQYF
>19|-|TRBJ2-4|TRBV5-4|TRBD2
TGTGCCAGCAGCTTGGGTCCATACATCCGCGGGGGGCCCCGTGACCTTCAGTACTTC
CASSLGPYIRGGPRDLQYF
>15|-|TRBJ2-5|TRBV7-6|-
TGTGCCAGCAGCTTTGGACTCCGAGGGCAAGAGACCCAGTACTTC
CASSFGLRGQETQYF
>12|-|TRBJ2-5|TRBV30|TRBD2
TGTGCCTGGAGCGTAGCGGGAGAGACCCAGTACTTC
CAWSVAGETQYF
>16|-|TRBJ1-1|TRBV7-9|TRBD1
TGTGCCAGCAGCTTAGTATCGGGCCAGGGGGCGGTGGAGGCTTTCTTT
CASSLVSGQGAVEAFF
>15|-|TRBJ2-5|TRBV13|TRBD1
TGTGCCAGCAGCTTAAGGGGGCGGGCAGAAGAGACCCAGTACTTC
CASSLRGRAEETQYF
>17|large|TRBJ2-7|TRBV5-1|TRBD2
TGCGCCAGCAGCCCCAACCCGACAACTACGGGGGGAAACGAGCAGTACTTC
CASSPNPTTTGGNEQYF
>17|-|TRBJ2-7|TRBV15|TRBD1
TGTGCCACCAGCAGAGATGAAACCGGGACAGGGGTCAACGAGCAGTACTTC
CATSRDETGTGVNEQYF
>16|-|TRBJ1-4|TRBV4-1|-
TGCGCCAGCAGCCAAGATCAGGGTACGGGTAATGAAAAACTGTTTTTT
CASSQDQGTGNEKLFF
>16|-|TRBJ2-3|TRBV4-1|-
TGCGCCAGCAGCCAAGAGGTTGTTGCGGTCACAGATACGCAGTATTTT
CASSQEVVAVTDTQYF
>14|-|TRBJ2-3|TRBV6-5|TRBD2
TGTGCCAGCAGGAATCTAGCGGGGGCGGATACGCAGTATTTT
CASRNLAGADTQYF
>16|-|TRBJ2-3|TRBV5-1|TRBD1
TGCGCCAGCAGCTTGGGGGCCCTACAGGGGACAGATACGCAGTATTTT
CASSLGALQGTDTQYF
>14|-|TRBJ1-3|TRBV9|-
TGTGCCAGCAGCGTACAGGGAGGCGGAAACACCATATATTTT
CASSVQGGGNTIYF
>13|-|TRBJ2-3|TRBV5-4|-
TGTGCCAGCAGCTTGGAGGGTACAGATACGCAGTATTTT
CASSLEGTDTQYF
>12|once|TRBJ2-1|TRBV7-8|TRBD2
TGTGCCAGCAGCTTTGGGCGGGGGGGCCAGTTCTTC
CASSFGRGGQFF
>16|-|TRBJ1-3|TRBV19|-
TGTGCCAGTAGTAGGGAGGGACATCACTCTGGAAACACCATATATTTT
CASSREGHHSGNTIYF
>15|few|TRBJ1-2|TRBV30|TRBD1
TGTGCCTGGAGTCCCCGGGGGACAGGGACCTATGGCTACACCTTC
CAWSPRGTGTYGYTF
>16|-|TRBJ2-7|TRBV9|-
TGTGCCAGCAGCGTAGGGCCCGACGTAGCGTCCTACGAGCAGTACTTC
CASSVGPDVASYEQYF
>16|-|TRBJ1-5|TRBV23-1|-
TGCGCCAGCAGTCGACTTGGGGTGGCTAGCAATCAGCCCCAGCATTTT
CASSRLGVASNQPQHF
>15|-|TRBJ1-5|TRBV5-1|-
TGCGCCAGCAGCCCTACAGGGCTGGGCAATCAGCCCCAGCATTTT
CASSPTGLGNQPQHF
>12|-|TRBJ2-5|TRBV2|-
TGTGCCAGTACGAGGGGACAAGAGACCCAGTACTTC
CASTRGQETQYF
>16|-|TRBJ2-3|TRBV4-3|TRBD2
TGCGCCAGCAGCCAAGGAGATGCCCGGGAGGGAGATACGCAGTATTTT
CASSQGDAREGDTQYF
>12|-|TRBJ2-5|TRBV2|-
TGTGCCAGCAGTCTTGGGATGGAGACCCAGTACTTC
CASSLGMETQYF
>15|-|TRBJ2-1|TRBV6-5|TRBD2
TGTGCCAGCAGTGGGTTAGCGGGGGCTTACAATGAGCAGTTCTTC
CASSGLAGAYNEQFF
>15|-|TRBJ1-4|TRBV27|TRBD1
TGTGCCAGCAGTCCGGGGACAGGGAGGGTAGAAAAACTGTTTTTT
CASSPGTGRVEKLFF
>14|-|TRBJ2-7|TRBV5-1|TRBD1
TGCGCCAGCAGCTCAGGACAGGGTAAGCACGAGCAGTACTTC
CASSSGQGKHEQYF
>10|-|TRBJ2-5|TRBV29-1|-
TGCAGCGTTGGGGGAGAGACCCAGTACTTC
CSVGGETQYF
>14|-|TRBJ1-1|TRBV4-1|-
TGCGCCAGCAGCCAATGGGACGTGAACACTGAAGCTTTCTTT
CASSQWDVNTEAFF
>15|-|TRBJ2-1|TRBV27|TRBD2
TGTGCCAGCAGTTCCCTAGCGGGGGGGCCGAATGAGCAGTTCTTC
CASSSLAGGPNEQFF
>13|-|TRBJ1-1|TRBV10-3|-
TGTGCCATTTCTGCCGACGGGAACACTGAAGCTTTCTTT
CAISADGNTEAFF
>14|-|TRBJ2-7|TRBV6-5|TRBD1
TGTGCCAGCAGCCGACAGGGGAGCTCCTACGAGCAGTACTTC
CASSRQGSSYEQYF
>15|few|TRBJ1-1|TRBV11-2|-
TGTGCCAGCAGCTTACTGACAGGTACGAACACTGAAGCTTTCTTT
CASSLLTGTNTEAFF
>16|-|TRBJ1-3|TRBV7-2|TRBD1
TGTGCCAGCAGCTTAGTCAGTCAGGGGGCTGGAAACACCATATATTTT
CASSLVSQGAGNTIYF
>16|once|TRBJ2-1|TRBV7-9|-
TGTGCCAGCAGCCTCAGACTAGGGCGGTCCTACAATGAGCAGTTCTTC
CASSLRLGRSYNEQFF
>15|-|TRBJ1-4|TRBV9|-
TGTGCCAGCAGCGTGGGGGGGGGCTCAGGTGAAAAACTGTTTTTT
CASSVGGGSGEKLFF
>13|once|TRBJ1-2|TRBV19|-
TGTGCCAGTAGTAGCGTTAGCACAGCGGGCTACACCTTC
CASSSVSTAGYTF
>15|-|TRBJ2-1|TRBV5-4|TRBD1
TGTGCCAGCAGCCAAGGGACAGGGGGTTACAATGAGCAGTTCTTC
CASSQGTGGYNEQFF
>16|-|TRBJ1-1|TRBV2|-
TGTGCCAGCAGTGATGCAGGGTATTGGGTGAACACTGAAGCTTTCTTT
CASSDAGYWVNTEAFF
>15|-|TRBJ1-2|TRBV6-5|-
TGTGCCAGCAGTTACTCCTCGGGGGGCGTCCGCGGCTACACCTTC
CASSYSSGGVRGYTF
>14|-|TRBJ1-1|TRBV5-6|-
TGTGCCAGCAGTTGGGGTAGGGGGAACACTGAAGCTTTCTTT
CASSWGRGNTEAFF
>13|-|TRBJ2-2|TRBV30|-
TGTGCCTGGAGTGTACTTTTTGTAGGGGAGCTGTTTTTT
CAWSVLFVGELFF
>14|-|TRBJ2-5|TRBV19|TRBD1
TGTGCCAGTAGTCGAAACAGGGGGCAGGAGACCCAGTACTTC
CASSRNRGQETQYF
>15|-|TRBJ1-6|TRBV19|-
TGTGCCAGTAGTATAGCAGGACTAAATAATTCACCCCTCCACTTT
CASSIAGLNNSPLHF
>13|-|TRBJ2-1|TRBV2|-
TGTGCCAGCGTAGTTCAGAGAGGGGGAGAGCAGTTCTTC
CASVVQRGGEQFF
>15|-|TRBJ2-3|TRBV10-3|TRBD2
TGTGCCACCAGGACTAGCGGGGGGGTCACAGATACGCAGTATTTT
CATRTSGGVTDTQYF
>14|few|TRBJ1-6|TRBV7-7|-
TGTGCCAGCAGCCAGGGGCTCGGTAATTCACCCCTCCACTTT
CASSQGLGNSPLHF
>13|-|TRBJ2-2|TRBV7-8|-
TGTGCCAGCAGCTTACTCTGGACCGGGGAGCTGTTTTTT
CASSLLWTGELFF
>15|few|TRBJ2-7|TRBV19|-
TGTGCCAGTAGTATGATCAACAGGGAGGGGTACGAGCAGTACTTC
CASSMINREGYEQYF
>15|-|TRBJ1-1|TRBV5-5|-
TGTGCCAGCAGCCGGGCGCAGGGCCGGAACACTGAAGCTTTCTTT
CASSRAQGRNTEAFF
>13|-|TRBJ1-2|TRBV9|-
TGTGCCAGCAGCGCGGCTGACCTAAATGGCTACACCTTC
CASSAADLNGYTF
>14|-|TRBJ1-3|TRBV7-2|-
TGTGCCAGCAGCTTGGGGGTAGCGGGAAACACCATATATTTT
CASSLGVAGNTIYF